Listed here are 16 T cell receptor beta chains from one sample, sequenced in a study of T-cell reconstitution after alpha-beta-depleted transplantation in children (TCRdb year 2016). Library generation was performed with PCR. TCRdb lists the instrument as Illumina HiSeq 2500. Molecular barcoding was employed in the preparation of TCR libraries, with unique molecular identifiers being used to normalize TCRbeta repertoire quantification. TCRdb trimmed the raw reads at Q25, called clones with MiXCR and kept productive beta chains. Under each unique CDR3 protein, matching rows form one entry showing the most common genes and DNA. The sample contains hundreds of thousands of distinct CDR3 sequences, around 16% of them found a single time. Clones ranked in the top ten supply less than 4% of the sample. The sample was PBMCs from the stem cell graft donor, taken from the stem cell graft. The source is a human donor who donated a stem cell graft to a child with acute lymphoblastic leukemia.

V is TRBV9 and J is TRBJ2-7; perhaps TRBD1 as D (7 bases). Germline V CDR1 and CDR2: SGDLS, YYNGEE. V dropped 4 bases and J dropped 6 bases, with 20 bases sitting between them. This CDR3 has 15 residues. CDR3 sequence: CASSLLEGAGGEQYF. In nucleotides, the CDR3 is TGTGCCAGCAGCCTTTTGGAGGGGGCTGGAGGCGAGCAGTACTTC.

This clonotype was detected a few times. The V and J genes are TRBV5-1 and TRBJ2-1; either TRBD1 or TRBD2 may fit D (5 bases each). The CDR3 sequence is 14 residues long. Germline V gene sequence: CDR1 SGHRS, CDR2 YFSETQ. V lost 3 bases and J 7 bases, leaving 14 bases between the germline ends. The CDR3 DNA reads TGCGCCAGCAGCTCGGGACGCTTGGGGAATGAGCAGTTCTTC. Translation gives CASSSGRLGNEQFF.

This chain links TRBV6-1 with TRBJ2-7, with D perhaps TRBD1 (6 bases). This CDR3 comprises 15 residues. V was clipped by 4 bases and J by 3 bases, with 16 bases between them. Per the germline V gene, CDR1 is MNHNS and CDR2 is SASEGT. This CDR3 reads CASSVGQFEDYEQYF. CDR3 nucleotides: TGTGCCAGCAGTGTCGGACAGTTCGAAGACTACGAGCAGTACTTC.

The V gene is TRBV14, the J gene TRBJ1-1; D uncertain. The CDR3 loop spans 15 amino acids. Germline V lookup: CDR1 SGHDN, CDR2 FVKESK. Trimming took off 7 bases at V and 1 base at J, with 16 bases between the two ends. The CDR3 DNA sequence: TGTGCCAGCAACCCGGCGGGGATATCGAACACTGAAGCTTTCTTT. Translation: CASNPAGISNTEAFF.

This clonotype appeared a few times. This chain links TRBV5-1 with TRBJ1-1; TRBD1 is a possible D gene (5 bases). V lost 3 bases and J lost 11, with 14 bases in between. The V gene's germline CDR1 is SGHRS and CDR2 YFSETQ. CDR3 length equals 12 residues. CDR3 sequence reads: CASSYGTLQAFF. The CDR3 DNA follows: TGCGCCAGCAGCTACGGGACCTTACAGGCTTTCTTT.

This clonotype appeared a few times. This sequence joins TRBV4-1 and TRBJ2-5, with D possibly TRBD2 on 6 matching bases. Germline V CDR1 and CDR2: MGHRA, YSYEKL. The V end lost 3 bases, the J end lost 5 bases, and 16 bases lay between the germline ends. The CDR3 has 15 residues. The CDR3 DNA reads TGCGCCAGCAGCCAGGGTGGTAGCGGCAGGGAGACCCAGTACTTC. Translation: CASSQGGSGRETQYF.

Only a few counts were recorded for this clonotype. This chain joins TRBV5-1 and TRBJ1-2; the D is unclear. Germline CDR1 and CDR2: SGHRS and YFSETQ. The ends were cut back, 5 bases at V and 5 bases at J, with 13 bases in the middle. The CDR3 length is 13 residues. CDR3 in DNA: TGCGCCAGCAGGTGGACGGTGACTTATGGCTACACCTTC. It translates to CASRWTVTYGYTF.

The chain links TRBV7-9 to TRBJ2-7; the D is unclear. In germline, CDR1 is SEHNR, CDR2 FQNEAQ (reference sequence). Trimming shortened V by 3 bases and J by 0 bases, and 15 bases separated the two germline ends. CDR3 length: 16 residues. CDR3: CASSFTASRNSYEQYF. The CDR3, as DNA: TGTGCCAGCAGCTTTACTGCGTCCCGCAACTCCTACGAGCAGTACTTC.

The V gene is TRBV20-1, the J gene TRBJ2-7, with 8 bases that match TRBD1. This CDR3 spans 14 amino acids. The V gene's germline CDR1 is DFQATT and CDR2 SNEGSKA (reference sequence). CDR3 DNA sequence: TGCACGCCGGGACAGGCTCAATTAGGCTACGAGCAGTACTTC. Translated, it gives CTPGQAQLGYEQYF.

The chain links TRBV28 to TRBJ2-7; 7 bases match TRBD1. After removal of 6 bases from V and 0 bases from J, the junction contained 17 bases not matched to a gene. CDR1 MDHEN and CDR2 SYDVKM come from the germline V gene. The CDR3 spans 18 residues. The CDR3 DNA sequence: TGTGCCAGCAGCCCTCCTAAAAACAGGGGCCCCAGCTCCTACGAGCAGTACTTC. It encodes CASSPPKNRGPSSYEQYF.

This clonotype was counted only a few times. The rearrangement uses TRBV5-1 and TRBJ1-6; a possible D gene is TRBD1 (5 bases). The CDR3 has 13 amino acids. Trimming left V 2 bases short and J 14 bases short, with 14 bases between. Germline V lookup: CDR1 SGHRS, CDR2 YFSETQ. CDR3 in amino acids: CASSFGTADTLHF. CDR3 coding DNA: TGCGCCAGCAGCTTCGGGACGGCGGACACCCTCCACTTT.

Only a few counts were recorded for this clonotype. The chain carries TRBV12-3 or TRBV12-4 and TRBJ1-5; D unclear. CDR3 length equals 16 residues. Between the trimmed V and J ends, which lost 3 bases and 0 bases, there was a span of 12 bases. The CDR3 DNA sequence: TGTGCCAGCAGTTTTGCGGGTCCCCTTAGCAATCAGCCCCAGCATTTT. Its translation: CASSFAGPLSNQPQHF.

The chain couples TRBV14 to TRBJ1-1; D is unclear. This CDR3 region has 11 residues. Germline V gives CDR1 SGHDN, CDR2 FVKESK. The V gene lost 4 bases and the J gene lost 3 bases, with 3 bases spanning the gap. The CDR3 spells CASSLHTEAFF. The CDR3 DNA follows: TGTGCCAGCAGCCTCCACACTGAAGCTTTCTTT.

This sequence joins TRBV5-6 and TRBJ1-5; D gene uncertain. Between the trimmed V and J ends, which lost 5 bases and 1 base, there was a span of 13 bases. Germline CDR1 reads SGHDT; CDR2 reads YYEEEE. CDR3 size: 15 residues. The CDR3 DNA sequence: TGTGCCAGCAGACGATCAAAGCGAAGCAATCAGCCCCAGCATTTT. This sequence encodes CASRRSKRSNQPQHF.

The chain recombines TRBV7-2 with TRBJ1-1; TRBD1 might be the D (5 bases). The CDR3 loop spans 14 amino acids. The ends were cut back, 6 bases at V and 3 bases at J, with 14 bases in the middle. From germline, CDR1 is SGHTA and CDR2 FQGNSA. The CDR3 protein is CASRAGLWDTEAFF. The CDR3 DNA reads as TGTGCCAGCAGGGCAGGGTTGTGGGACACTGAAGCTTTCTTT. Variable domain in full (rest from reference TRBV7-2 and TRBJ1-1): GAGVSQSPSNKVTEKGKDVELRCDPISGHTALYWYRQSLGQGLEFLIYFQGNSAPDKSGLPSDRFSAERTGGSVSTLTIQRTQQEDSAVYLCASRAGLWDTEAFFGQGTRLTVV.

This sequence joins TRBV7-9 and TRBJ2-5; the D is unclear. Germline values: CDR1 SEHNR, CDR2 FQNEAQ (reference sequence). The CDR3 length is 14 residues. V was shortened by 3 bases and J by 5 bases, with 13 bases between the two germline ends. The CDR3 loop reads CASSLEGRSETQYF. CDR3 sequence (DNA): TGTGCCAGCAGCTTGGAAGGTAGATCGGAGACCCAGTACTTC. Combining the CDR3 with reference TRBV7-9 and TRBJ2-5 gives the whole variable domain DTGVSQNPRHKITKRGQNVTFRCDPISEHNRLYWYRQTLGQGPEFLTYFQNEAQLEKSRLLSDRFSAERPKGSFSTLEIQRTEQGDSAMYLCASSLEGRSETQYFGPGTRLLVL.